Given below is one T cell receptor beta chain in context. Which antigen it targets is not known. The sample holds no much larger clone one base away, and base qualities are not on file. In light of the paper, this sample's time point label describes: resected brain tissue, or blood drawn just prior to surgery. The surgery cases showing the highest brain T cell transcript signatures were chosen for TCR beta chain sequencing of brain tissue and, when available, of blood. Prior to surgery, the patients had been treated with at least one anti-epileptic drug. TCR-sequenced patients were children with drug-resistant epilepsy due to tuberous sclerosis complex, focal cortical dysplasia, Rasmussen encephalitis or hemimegalencephaly. Blood samples were collected immediately before the epilepsy surgery. Bulk genomic DNA was extracted from unsorted brain tissue and whole blood with the Monarch genomic DNA purification kit.

This sample is part of a study of brain T cells in children with intractable seizures (dated by TCRdb to the early 2020s). With respect to the entire study: Resected brain tissue from a few dozen pediatric epilepsy surgery cases was first screened for immune gene transcripts using a NanoString immunology panel. Among the roughly twelve selected surgery cases, eight also had pre-surgery blood sequenced, leaving four with brain tissue only. What the research found in general, with its limitations: Viral specificity was inferred only from CDR3 sequence similarity, and patients' HCMV serostatus was unknown. Because sequencing depth was different between pre-surgery and post-surgery blood, clones absent from the pre-surgery sample may reflect undersampling.

The immunoSEQ assay was used to generate TCR beta chain sequences from genomic DNA. Concerning the study's data processing: CDR3 sequences not starting with the conserved framework cysteine at position 104 were manually removed. To get clonality, the normalized Shannon's Diversity Index was subtracted from one, giving values from 0 (maximal diversity) to 1 (oligoclonal). To check whether a given CDR3 had different frequencies in two samples, for example brain versus blood, chi-squared comparison-of-proportions tests were used. Public clonotypes were found by searching immuneACCESS, and the VDJdb browser was used to assess similarity to known antiviral clonotypes. What TCRdb holds here is the immuneACCESS table cut down to in-frame rearrangements. Part of the clones is not present; checked against another copy, under half of the missing clones reflect an unresolved V gene, and the others are unexplained. The V and J calls and clone size are taken from that table; D and trimming were inferred from the DNA. Within this sample are around 80,000 clones, with under 95% of them counted one time only. The leading ten clones occupy less than 30% of the sample.

CDR1 GTSNPN and CDR2 SVGIG were looked up in the germline V gene (reference sequence). The CDR3 spans 16 residues, from the cysteine through the phenylalanine. The CDR3 DNA has 48 bases and is translated from base 1. V trim: 0 bases; J trim: 5 bases; unmatched bases: 7. Here the chain combines TRBV30 and TRBJ2-1; 10 bases in the middle match TRBD2. The material was peripheral blood, obtained at surgery. The TCR sequence derives from a girl aged 2 to 10 with Rasmussen encephalitis and intractable seizures. The nucleotide sequence reads TGTGCCTGGAGTGTACTAGCGGGAATTTATGACAATGAGCAGTTCTTC. Its coded protein is CAWSVLAGIYDNEQFF.